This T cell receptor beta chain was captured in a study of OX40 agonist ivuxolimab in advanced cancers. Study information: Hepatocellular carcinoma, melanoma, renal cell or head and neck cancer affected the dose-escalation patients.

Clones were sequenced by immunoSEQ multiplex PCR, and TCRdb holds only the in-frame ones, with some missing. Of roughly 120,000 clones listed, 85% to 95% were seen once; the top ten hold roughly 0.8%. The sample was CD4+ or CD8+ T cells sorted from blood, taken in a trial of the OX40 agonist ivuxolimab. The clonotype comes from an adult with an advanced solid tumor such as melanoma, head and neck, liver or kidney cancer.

The CDR3 sequence is CASSSDLRQPQHF. CDR3 nucleotide sequence: TGTGCCAGCAGTTCAGATTTGAGACAGCCCCAGCATTTT. The V call is TRBV28, the J call TRBJ1-5; no reliable D call. The CDR3 runs 13 residues. Germline loops: CDR1 MDHEN, CDR2 SYDVKM. With 4 bases removed from V and 7 bases from J, the gap between germline ends came to 11 bases.